The 16 T cell receptor beta chains below come from one sample, sequenced in a study of blood T cell repertoires in COVID-19. Clones were read by immunoSEQ multiplex PCR, and TCRdb kept only the in-frame ones, dropping some. The sample yields about 80,000 clones, around 80% seen once. Material for sequencing was peripheral blood. These receptors were collected from a man in his 60s with acute or convalescent COVID-19.

The genes are TRBV2 and TRBJ2-7; possible D gene TRBD2, 5 bases. The CDR3 runs to 12 residues. V lost 6 bases and J 2 bases, leaving 8 bases between the germline ends. CDR1 is SNHLY, CDR2 FYNNEI, per germline. CDR3 residues: CASRLGTYEQYF. CDR3 DNA: TGTGCCAGCAGACTAGGGACCTACGAGCAGTACTTC. Using reference TRBV2 and TRBJ2-7 for the parts outside the CDR3, the full variable domain is EPEVTQTPSHQVTQMGQEVILRCVPISNHLYFYWYRQILGQKVEFLVSFYNNEISEKSEIFDDQFSVERPDGSNFTLKIRSTKLEDSAMYFCASRLGTYEQYFGPGTRLTVT.

V gene TRBV7-2 combines with J gene TRBJ2-2; no firm D call. Germline V gives CDR1 SGHTA, CDR2 FQGNSA. Trimming left V 1 base short and J 6 bases short, with 12 bases between. The CDR3 runs 15 residues. The CDR3 loop is CASSLVAGLAGELFF. The CDR3 region has the DNA TGTGCCAGCAGCTTAGTGGCAGGCCTGGCCGGGGAGCTGTTTTTT.

The V gene is TRBV7-2, the J gene TRBJ1-6; D perhaps matches TRBD1 (5 bases). The CDR3 contains 13 residues. V lost 4 bases and J 11 bases, leaving 12 bases between the germline ends. Per germline, CDR1 SGHTA and CDR2 FQGNSA. Here the CDR3 DNA reads TGTGCCAGCAGCTACCAGGGTCAGACACCCCTCCACTTT. Its protein is CASSYQGQTPLHF.

The chain is built from TRBV5-1 and TRBJ2-6, with D hard to call. This CDR3 is 15 amino acids long. The V end lost 1 base, the J end lost 0 bases, and 5 bases lay between the germline ends. The germline V gene has CDR1 SGHRS and CDR2 YFSETQ. CDR3: CASSLSSSGANVLTF. The CDR3 coding sequence is TGCGCCAGCAGCTTGAGTAGCTCTGGGGCCAACGTCCTGACTTTC.

The V and J genes are TRBV19 and TRBJ1-4; no definite D call. The CDR3 runs to 14 residues. Trimming took off 4 bases at V and 6 bases at J, with 12 bases between the two ends. CDR1 is LNHDA and CDR2 is SQIVND in the germline V gene (reference sequence). Here the CDR3 reads CASSNLEGDEKLFF. CDR3 DNA: TGTGCCAGTAGTAACCTTGAGGGCGATGAAAAACTGTTTTTT. The whole variable domain, filled in from reference TRBV19 and TRBJ1-4, reads DGGITQSPKYLFRKEGQNVTLSCEQNLNHDAMYWYRQDPGQGLRLIYYSQIVNDFQKGDIAEGYSVSREKKESFPLTVTSAQKNPTAFYLCASSNLEGDEKLFFGSGTQLSVL.

The CDR3 coding sequence is TGCAGTGCTTCAGGGGACCATGGCTACACCTTC. It yields the protein CSASGDHGYTF. The chain is built from TRBV20-1 and TRBJ1-2, with D tentatively TRBD1 (6 bases). Germline assignment: CDR1 DFQATT and CDR2 SNEGSKA (reference sequence). This CDR3 is 11 amino acids long. Trimming left V 5 bases short and J 6 bases short, with 10 bases between.

In regard to this clone: At one of its ends the junction is not consistent with the germline gene, which may arise from a read error. The V call is TRBV7-7, the J call TRBJ2-7; D perhaps matches TRBD2 (6 bases). The CDR3 has 14 residues. Germline V gene sequence: CDR1 SSHAT, CDR2 FNYEAQ (reference sequence). The CDR3 nucleotides are TGTGCTAGCAGCTTAGGAGGGAGTTCCTCCGAGCAGTACTTC. Its translation is CASSLGGSSSEQYF.

The chain employs TRBV19 and TRBJ1-2; no reliable D call. Deletions cut 1 base from V and 5 bases from J, with 8 bases between. This CDR3 spans 13 amino acids. Germline CDR1 and CDR2: LNHDA and SQIVND (reference sequence). The CDR3 coding sequence is TGTGCCAGTAGTATAGTCGGGGAATATGGCTACACCTTC. As protein: CASSIVGEYGYTF.

The chain joins TRBV2 to TRBJ2-5, with D tentatively TRBD1 (6 bases). Germline V CDR1 and CDR2: SNHLY, FYNNEI. V lost 3 bases and J 4 bases, leaving 12 bases between the germline ends. The CDR3 covers 14 residues. CDR3 bases: TGTGCCAGCAGTGAGGTGACAGGCACAGAGACCCAGTACTTC. Protein sequence: CASSEVTGTETQYF.

The chain carries TRBV7-8 and TRBJ2-3; D call uncertain. Germline V lookup: CDR1 SGHVS, CDR2 FQNEAQ. CDR3 length equals 16 residues. V lost 2 bases, J lost 3 bases, and 15 bases lay in between. CDR3: CASSLKRQILTDTQYF. The CDR3 DNA is TGTGCCAGCAGCTTAAAGCGCCAGATACTGACAGATACGCAGTATTTT.

The CDR3 bases are TGTGCCAGCAGTTCTCAGACAGATCAGCCCCAGCATTTT. Translation gives CASSSQTDQPQHF. This chain uses TRBV6-5 with TRBJ1-5; TRBD1 is a possible D gene (5 bases). Germline-derived CDR1 and CDR2 are MNHEY and SVGAGI. The CDR3 loop spans 13 amino acids. V lost 4 bases and J lost 5, with 9 bases in between.

The chain recombines TRBV9 with TRBJ1-1, with D tentatively TRBD1 (6 bases). Trimming took 2 bases from V and 2 from J, leaving 16 bases between them. This CDR3 has 16 amino acids. Germline values: CDR1 SGDLS, CDR2 YYNGEE. In DNA, the CDR3 is TGTGCCAGCAGCGTCCAGCCCACAGGGTCTAACACTGAAGCTTTCTTT. Amino acids: CASSVQPTGSNTEAFF.

V and J are TRBV7-3 and TRBJ2-5; D is uncertain. V lost 0 bases to trimming and J lost 5 bases, with 10 bases between them. CDR3 length: 14 residues. Germline loops: CDR1 SGHTA, CDR2 FQGTGA. The CDR3 spells CASSLTKATETQYF. CDR3 nucleotide sequence: TGTGCCAGCAGCTTAACGAAAGCGACGGAGACCCAGTACTTC.

Concerning this clone: The germline gene is not matched at one end of the junction; a read error may be the cause. The J gene is TRBJ1-2, the V gene TRBV2; 10 nucleotides align to TRBD1. The CDR3 extends over 15 amino acids. CDR1 is SNHLY, CDR2 FYNNEI, per germline. The CDR3 here is CASGRVTGGIMANDF. The CDR3 coding sequence is TGTGCCAGCGGGCGGGTGACAGGGGGCATTATGGCTAATGACTTC. Together with reference TRBV2 and TRBJ1-2, the CDR3 gives the full variable domain: EPEVTQTPSHQVTQMGQEVILRCVPISNHLYFYWYRQILGQKVEFLVSFYNNEISEKSEIFDDQFSVERPDGSNFTLKIRSTKLEDSAMYFCASGRVTGGIMANDFGSGTRLTVV.

The V gene is TRBV29-1, the J gene TRBJ2-3; 9 bases match TRBD2. The CDR3 contains 14 residues. With V trimmed by 3 bases and J by 2 bases, 3 bases remained unmatched. Germline values: CDR1 SQVTM, CDR2 ANQGSEA. The CDR3: CSVEASGATDTQYF. The CDR3 nucleotides are TGCAGCGTTGAGGCTAGCGGGGCCACAGATACGCAGTATTTT.

The gene calls are TRBV6-5 and TRBJ1-1, with TRBD1 matching over 7 bases. Germline CDR1 reads MNHEY; CDR2 reads SVGAGI. CDR3 length: 15 residues. V was clipped by 2 bases and J by 3 bases; unmatched bases: 6. CDR3 nucleotide sequence: TGTGCCAGCAGTTACGGGACAGTCGGGGACACTGAAGCTTTCTTT. It is translated as CASSYGTVGDTEAFF.